This T cell receptor (beta chain) was sequenced during a study of blood T cells in healthy people across ages. Per sample, a minimum of 6.5 million PBMCs were isolated. Every sample gave at least 5 micrograms of total RNA when it was extracted. Points from the study as a whole: Measured against age, TCR beta diversity per million T cells decreased in a roughly linear manner. The authors considered diversity estimates from one million T cells to be underestimates.

Then a second PCR, running about 6 to 11 cycles, was carried out with a sample-barcoded 5' primer and a J-beta primer mix. TCRdb independently ran MiXCR on the 5' RACE reads; one entry per CDR3 protein. There are hundreds of thousands of distinct CDR3 sequences in the sample; approximately 50% occur only once, and under 35% lies in the top ten. At least ten counts were recorded for this clonotype. Its antigen is still unknown. The sequenced material came from blood. The sequence derives from a woman aged 55 to 70 in good health.

The CDR3 DNA follows: TGCAGCGTTGAATCCAGCTACGAGCAGTACTTC. Protein: CSVESSYEQYF. The chain joins TRBV29-1 to TRBJ2-7; D gene uncertain. CDR3 size: 11 residues. V was pared by 2 bases and J by 3 bases, with 5 bases between. Looked up from germline, CDR1 is SQVTM and CDR2 is ANQGSEA.